The 28 T cell receptor beta chains reported below all come from one sample, sequenced in a study of T cell repertoires in cytomegalovirus infection. TCRdb processed the reads anew with MiXCR; each CDR3 protein has one entry. The sample has 250,000 to 300,000 distinct CDR3 sequences, approximately 14% seen once. The specimen sequenced was PBMCs. Receptors originate from a human donor in good health (CMV status not recorded). Some clones in this sample may be carry-over from other donors' samples.

This clonotype has a handful of counts. The chain links TRBV10-2 to TRBJ1-1, with TRBD1 matching over 12 bases. V was pared by 6 bases and J by 2 bases, with 4 bases of the junction left unmatched. The CDR3 loop spans 15 amino acids. Germline assignment: CDR1 WSHSY and CDR2 SAAADI. Here the CDR3 DNA reads TGCGCCAGCAGGGGACAGGGGGCAAAAAACACTGAAGCTTTCTTT. It encodes CASRGQGAKNTEAFF.

This rearrangement joins TRBV11-2 to TRBJ2-7; TRBD2 matches 7 bases. There are 15 residues in the CDR3. V lost 0 bases, J lost 2 bases, and 4 bases stayed unmatched. Germline assignment: CDR1 SGHAT and CDR2 FQNNGV. The CDR3 is CASSLESSGPYEQYF. CDR3 DNA: TGTGCCAGCAGCTTAGAGTCTAGCGGACCCTACGAGCAGTACTTC.

The chain combines TRBV6-5 with TRBJ1-1; D perhaps matches TRBD1 (6 bases). Germline CDR1 reads MNHEY; CDR2 reads SVGAGI. V lost 6 bases and J lost 0, with 11 bases in between. The CDR3 consists of 14 residues. For the CDR3, the DNA is TGTGCCAGCAGGGGACAAAGCATGAACACTGAAGCTTTCTTT. This encodes CASRGQSMNTEAFF.

The chain couples TRBV28 to TRBJ1-4; weak D call: TRBD1 (5 bases). The CDR3 runs to 13 residues. Looked up from germline, CDR1 is MDHEN and CDR2 is SYDVKM. Trimming removed 9 bases at V and 7 bases at J, with 15 bases between. CDR3 in DNA: TGTGCCAGTACGACAGTACTAAGTGAAAAACTGTTTTTT. Its protein is CASTTVLSEKLFF. Together with reference TRBV28 and TRBJ1-4, the CDR3 gives the full variable domain: DVKVTQSSRYLVKRTGEKVFLECVQDMDHENMFWYRQDPGLGLRLIYFSYDVKMKEKGDIPEGYSVSREKKERFSLILESASTNQTSMYLCASTTVLSEKLFFGSGTQLSVL.

This clonotype was recorded at least ten times. J is TRBJ2-6 and V is TRBV7-6; D is unclear. Trimming stripped 2 bases from V and 6 bases from J, with 8 bases between. In germline, CDR1 is SGHVS, CDR2 FNYEAQ. The CDR3 is made up of 14 amino acids. CDR3 DNA sequence: TGTGCCAGCAGCTTACTTGTTGAGGCCAACGTCCTGACTTTC. Its protein is CASSLLVEANVLTF.

Many counts were recorded for this clonotype. The rearrangement uses TRBV7-6 and TRBJ2-1; 8 nucleotides line up with TRBD1. The CDR3 extends over 14 amino acids. Trimming at V came to 5 bases and at J to 7 bases, leaving 7 bases not matched to a gene. Germline CDR1 SGHVS, CDR2 FNYEAQ. This chain's CDR3 is CASSKDRVRNEQFF. CDR3 DNA: TGTGCCAGCAGCAAGGACAGGGTAAGGAATGAGCAGTTCTTC. Complete variable domain (other parts from reference TRBV7-6 and TRBJ2-1): GAGVSQSPRYKVTKRGQDVALRCDPISGHVSLYWYRQALGQGPEFLTYFNYEAQQDKSGLPNDRFSAERPEGSISTLTIQRTEQRDSAMYRCASSKDRVRNEQFFGPGTRLTVL.

V usage is TRBV6-2 or TRBV6-3 and J usage is TRBJ2-7; 9 bases are shared with TRBD2. This CDR3 comprises 16 residues. The germline V gene has CDR1 MNHEY and CDR2 SVGEGT. With V trimmed by 4 bases and J by 0 bases, 7 bases remained unmatched. The CDR3 DNA sequence: TGTGCCAGCAGTTTCCTAGCGGGGAGGCCCTCCTACGAGCAGTACTTC. Encoded protein: CASSFLAGRPSYEQYF.

At least ten counts were recorded for this clonotype. The gene calls are TRBV4-2 and TRBJ2-2; D remains ambiguous. V lost 0 bases, J lost 0 bases, and 8 bases lay in between. Per the germline V gene, CDR1 is LGHNA and CDR2 is YNFKEQ. This CDR3 contains 16 residues. Here the CDR3 DNA reads TGTGCCAGCAGCCAAGAGGAGACACCGAACACCGGGGAGCTGTTTTTT. As protein: CASSQEETPNTGELFF.

This clonotype was counted ten times or more. CDR3 sequence reads: CASSFLGREQFF. The CDR3 DNA sequence: TGTGCCAGCAGCTTTCTGGGCCGGGAGCAGTTCTTC. The genes are TRBV7-9 and TRBJ2-1; D not certain. V was shortened by 3 bases and J by 10 bases, with 10 bases between the two germline ends. Germline values: CDR1 SEHNR, CDR2 FQNEAQ (reference sequence). CDR3 size: 12 residues. Together with reference TRBV7-9 and TRBJ2-1, the CDR3 gives the full variable domain: DTGVSQNPRHKITKRGQNVTFRCDPISEHNRLYWYRQTLGQGPEFLTYFQNEAQLEKSRLLSDRFSAERPKGSFSTLEIQRTEQGDSAMYLCASSFLGREQFFGPGTRLTVL.

This clonotype has at least ten counts. The chain combines TRBV7-9 with TRBJ1-1; D is unresolved. Trimming took off 2 bases at V and 1 base at J, with 8 bases between the two ends. This CDR3 comprises 14 residues. Per the germline V gene, CDR1 is SEHNR and CDR2 is FQNEAQ (reference sequence). This chain's CDR3 is CASSLSASNTEAFF. DNA for the CDR3: TGTGCCAGCAGCTTATCAGCTTCGAACACTGAAGCTTTCTTT.

Many counts were recorded for this clonotype. The chain has TRBV7-2 and TRBJ2-5; D gene ambiguous. CDR1 is SGHTA, CDR2 FQGNSA, per germline. Trimming left V 5 bases short and J 9 bases short, with 10 bases between. The CDR3 spans 11 residues. The CDR3 DNA follows: TGTGCCAGCAGCCCCCAAATTGCCCAGTACTTC. Translation gives CASSPQIAQYF.

The rearrangement uses TRBV11-3 and TRBJ2-2; D not resolved. The CDR3 totals 13 residues. Trimming took off 3 bases at V and 4 bases at J, with 6 bases between the two ends. Germline lookup yields CDR1 SGHNT and CDR2 YENEEA. CDR3 amino acids: CASSFGPTGELFF. CDR3 nucleotides: TGTGCCAGCAGCTTCGGTCCCACCGGGGAGCTGTTTTTT.

This clonotype was recorded a few times. The chain has TRBV5-1 and TRBJ1-5; no firm D call. Trimming left V 0 bases short and J 3 bases short, with 10 bases between. This CDR3 region has 15 residues. Germline lookup yields CDR1 SGHRS and CDR2 YFSETQ. This chain's CDR3 is CASSLEGFANQPQHF. CDR3 nucleotides: TGCGCCAGCAGCTTGGAAGGGTTTGCCAATCAGCCCCAGCATTTT.

The chain links TRBV7-2 to TRBJ2-7; 11 nucleotides match TRBD2. J lost 3 bases, V lost 6 bases, and 4 bases had no gene match. Per germline, CDR1 SGHTA and CDR2 FQGNSA. The CDR3 is 14 residues long. The CDR3 DNA is TGTGCCAGCAGAATGACTAGCGGGGACTACGAGCAGTACTTC. It is translated as CASRMTSGDYEQYF.

The V and J genes are TRBV7-2 and TRBJ2-7, with D maybe TRBD1 (6 bases). Trimming pared 5 bases from V and 7 bases from J, leaving 18 bases between. This CDR3 contains 14 residues. Germline loops: CDR1 SGHTA, CDR2 FQGNSA. CDR3 coding DNA: TGTGCCAGCAGCCCAGGGACAAGCCACTTGGAGCAGTACTTC. Residues: CASSPGTSHLEQYF.

This clonotype was seen only a few times. This chain connects TRBV7-3 to TRBJ1-2; maybe TRBD1 (6 bases). The V and J ends lost 0 bases and 6 bases respectively, with 11 bases between them. Germline lookup yields CDR1 SGHTA and CDR2 FQGTGA. The length of the CDR3 is 14 residues. In DNA, the CDR3 is TGTGCCAGCAGCTTAACCGGGGGCGCCGATGGCTACACCTTC. It encodes CASSLTGGADGYTF.

The rearrangement uses TRBV5-1 and TRBJ1-1; D gene ambiguous. The CDR3 loop spans 16 amino acids. Between the trimmed V and J ends, which lost 4 bases and 0 bases, there was a span of 16 bases. Germline V CDR1 and CDR2: SGHRS, YFSETQ. The CDR3, as DNA: TGCGCCAGCAGCGCTACCGCTGGGAGAATGAACACTGAAGCTTTCTTT. Protein: CASSATAGRMNTEAFF.

This clonotype was seen many times. This chain joins TRBV15 and TRBJ2-7; D uncertain. The CDR3 totals 12 residues. The V end was cut by 0 bases, the J end by 5 bases, with 5 bases between. Per germline, CDR1 LNHNV and CDR2 YYDKDF (reference sequence). The CDR3 DNA reads as TGTGCCACCAGCAGAGATTCGGACGAGCAGTACTTC. It specifies CATSRDSDEQYF.

This clonotype was seen repeatedly, ten times or more. The gene calls are TRBV27 and TRBJ1-2, with D perhaps TRBD1 (5 bases). This CDR3 has 14 amino acids. Germline CDR1 and CDR2: MNHEY and SMNVEV (reference sequence). The V and J ends lost 4 bases and 3 bases respectively, with 12 bases between them. In DNA, the CDR3 is TGTGCCAGCAGTTCTCGTCAAGGGGACTATGGCTACACCTTC. It yields the protein CASSSRQGDYGYTF.

About this clonotype: This likely comes from a read error, as the CDR3 has no conserved phenylalanine or tryptophan at its end. The rearrangement links TRBV19 to TRBJ2-1; 11 nucleotides align to TRBD2. CDR1 and CDR2 (germline): LNHDA, SQIVND (reference sequence). The V and J ends lost 3 bases and 7 bases, in that order; junction bases with no gene match: 5. The CDR3 runs to 15 residues. In DNA, the CDR3 is TGTGCCAGTAGTATCTTAGCGGGGGGGACGAATGAGCAGTTCTCC. Residues: CASSILAGGTNEQFS.

This clonotype turned up a few times. The gene calls are TRBV7-3 and TRBJ2-3; tentative D call: TRBD2 (5 bases). V shed 2 bases and J shed 2 bases, with 11 bases lying between them. From germline, CDR1 is SGHTA and CDR2 FQGTGA. The CDR3 is made up of 15 amino acids. CDR3 in DNA: TGTGCCAGCAGCTTAGTAAGCGGTGACACAGATACGCAGTATTTT. Amino acid sequence: CASSLVSGDTDTQYF.

J is TRBJ1-1 and V is TRBV3-1; 8 bases are a match to TRBD1. Unmatched junction bases numbered 6, after V lost 0 bases and J lost 0 bases. The germline V gene has CDR1 LGHDT and CDR2 YNNKEL (reference sequence). This CDR3 is built from 17 residues. The CDR3 nucleotides are TGTGCCAGCAGCCAAGATTGGACAGGGTCGATGAACACTGAAGCTTTCTTT. Its translation: CASSQDWTGSMNTEAFF.

There are a few counts of this clonotype. The rearrangement joins TRBV7-2 to TRBJ2-6; 7 positions agree with TRBD2. The CDR3 loop spans 19 amino acids. Trimming cost V 6 bases and J 1 base; bases outside gene matches: 15. Per the germline V gene, CDR1 is SGHTA and CDR2 is FQGNSA. The CDR3 sequence is CASRPESGRERSGANVLTF. The CDR3 DNA reads TGTGCCAGCAGACCCGAGTCCGGGCGGGAGCGATCTGGGGCCAACGTCCTGACTTTC.

This clonotype was seen a few times. V gene TRBV19 combines with J gene TRBJ2-5; the D gene is possibly TRBD1 (6 bases). The V end was cut by 2 bases, the J end by 2 bases, with 12 bases between. The germline V gene encodes CDR1 LNHDA and CDR2 SQIVND (reference sequence). CDR3 length: 15 amino acids. The CDR3 loop is CASSIRRGQQETQYF. CDR3 nucleotide sequence: TGTGCCAGTAGTATACGGAGAGGACAGCAAGAGACCCAGTACTTC.

V is TRBV20-1 and J is TRBJ2-7; 7 positions match TRBD2. This CDR3 has 15 residues. Germline V gene lookup returns CDR1 DFQATT and CDR2 SNEGSKA (reference sequence). V lost 0 bases and J lost 0; bases outside the gene matches: 5. The chain's CDR3 is CSARDMGLSSYEQYF. In DNA, the CDR3 is TGCAGTGCTAGAGATATGGGACTATCCTCCTACGAGCAGTACTTC.

This clonotype has ten or more counts. The chain recombines TRBV7-6 with TRBJ1-5; D ambiguous. The CDR3 contains 13 residues. V lost 5 bases to trimming and J lost 0 bases, with 5 bases between them. In germline, CDR1 is SGHVS, CDR2 FNYEAQ. The CDR3 sequence is CASSQGSNQPQHF. CDR3 DNA: TGTGCCAGCAGCCAAGGTAGCAATCAGCCCCAGCATTTT.

This chain joins TRBV7-9 and TRBJ1-2; 9 bases are shared with TRBD1. The CDR3 has 14 residues. The germline CDR1 and CDR2 sequences are SEHNR and FQNEAQ (reference sequence). The V and J ends lost 5 bases and 6 bases, in that order; junction bases with no gene match: 7. The CDR3 sequence: CASSPRTGEDGYTF. The CDR3 DNA is TGTGCCAGCAGCCCCCGGACAGGGGAGGATGGCTACACCTTC. Full variable domain (remainder filled in from reference TRBV7-9 and TRBJ1-2): DTGVSQNPRHKITKRGQNVTFRCDPISEHNRLYWYRQTLGQGPEFLTYFQNEAQLEKSRLLSDRFSAERPKGSFSTLEIQRTEQGDSAMYLCASSPRTGEDGYTFGSGTRLTVV.

This clonotype has just a few counts. The chain joins TRBV10-1 to TRBJ2-7; maybe TRBD2 (5 bases). This CDR3 region has 13 residues. In germline, CDR1 is WNHNN, CDR2 SYGVQD (reference sequence). V lost 4 bases to trimming and J lost 6 bases, with 13 bases between them. The CDR3 region has the DNA TGCGCCAGCAGTGGAGGGTCCCTCGGCGAGCAGTACTTC. This encodes CASSGGSLGEQYF.